The 5 T cell receptor beta chains given below trace back to one sample, sequenced in a study of beta chain features in type 1 diabetes. Reverse transcription of all isolated RNA meant that expressed TCRB transcripts were sequenced. Assay: immunoSEQ multiplex PCR; the TCRdb copy retains only in-frame clones and omits some. Seen here are just under 150,000 clones, 8.5% to 12% observed once, and the top ten hold approximately 1.3%. The sample comprised naive CD4+ T cells from blood. These receptors were collected from a man younger than 30 in good health.

This clone was picked up a small number of times. The J gene is TRBJ2-5, the V gene TRBV4-2; TRBD1 might be the D (6 bases). The germline V gene has CDR1 LGHNA and CDR2 YNFKEQ. The CDR3 has 14 amino acids. The germline V and J ends were trimmed by 6 bases and 0 bases, with 11 bases remaining between them. Here the CDR3 reads CASREGQYQETQYF. CDR3 nucleotide sequence: TGTGCCAGCAGGGAAGGACAGTACCAAGAGACCCAGTACTTC.

The chain carries TRBV28 and TRBJ1-4, with D possibly being TRBD1 (5 bases). The CDR3 length is 13 residues. The germline V gene encodes CDR1 MDHEN and CDR2 SYDVKM. Trimming took 6 bases from V and 8 from J, leaving 13 bases between them. The CDR3 protein is CASRPWGDEKLFF. CDR3 bases: TGTGCCAGCAGACCCTGGGGGGACGAAAAACTGTTTTTT.

This chain links TRBV30 with TRBJ1-6; D remains ambiguous. Germline V lookup: CDR1 GTSNPN, CDR2 SVGIG (reference sequence). V dropped 3 bases and J dropped 10 bases, with 13 bases sitting between them. The CDR3 has 13 residues. The CDR3 DNA reads TGTGCCTGGAGGCTGGCGTCTAGCTCACCCCTCCACTTT. This encodes CAWRLASSSPLHF. Filled out from reference TRBV30 and TRBJ1-6, the complete variable domain reads SQTIHQWPATLVQPVGSPLSLECTVEGTSNPNLYWYRQAAGRGLQLLFYSVGIGQISSEVPQNLSASRPQDRQFILSSKKLLLSDSGFYLCAWRLASSSPLHFGNGTRLTVT.

The rearrangement uses TRBV6-1 and TRBJ1-5; TRBD1 aligns across 8 bases. V was clipped by 6 bases and J by 4 bases; unmatched bases: 8. This CDR3 is 15 amino acids long. Germline V CDR1 and CDR2: MNHNS, SASEGT. The CDR3 DNA reads TGTGCCAGCAGGGGGGGACAGGCAGGGAATCAGCCCCAGCATTTT. It translates to CASRGGQAGNQPQHF.

This clone appeared a few times. The V gene is TRBV28, the J gene TRBJ2-5, with TRBD1 matching 8 bases. Looked up from germline, CDR1 is MDHEN and CDR2 is SYDVKM. The CDR3 has 15 residues. The J segment lost 4 bases and the V segment lost 5 bases, leaving 9 bases of the junction unmatched. The CDR3 loop reads CASSPRRQGRETQYF. DNA for the CDR3: TGTGCCAGCAGTCCCCGGCGACAGGGGAGAGAGACCCAGTACTTC.